The table lists the clone carrying this T cell receptor beta chain with many counts. Next came a second PCR, run for 7 to 11 cycles, which used a sample-barcoded 5' primer along with a J-beta primer mix. TCRdb recomputed calls from the 5' RACE reads with MiXCR, one row per CDR3 protein. Among approximately 670,000 distinct CDR3 sequences listed, roughly two fifths were seen once. Every sample yielded at least 6.5 million isolated PBMCs. This entry comes from a study of blood T cells in healthy people across ages. Between the trimmed V and J ends, which lost 4 bases and 6 bases, there was a span of 16 bases. The germline V gene has CDR1 LGHNA and CDR2 YNFKEQ. The CDR3 runs to 14 residues.

J is TRBJ2-7 and V is TRBV4-2, with D unclear. This TCR was sampled from a man older than 75 in good health. The sequencing sample was made of blood. The CDR3 loop is CASSREPAPAEQYF. CDR3 nucleotides: TGTGCCAGCAGCCGGGAACCAGCCCCGGCCGAGCAGTACTTC.